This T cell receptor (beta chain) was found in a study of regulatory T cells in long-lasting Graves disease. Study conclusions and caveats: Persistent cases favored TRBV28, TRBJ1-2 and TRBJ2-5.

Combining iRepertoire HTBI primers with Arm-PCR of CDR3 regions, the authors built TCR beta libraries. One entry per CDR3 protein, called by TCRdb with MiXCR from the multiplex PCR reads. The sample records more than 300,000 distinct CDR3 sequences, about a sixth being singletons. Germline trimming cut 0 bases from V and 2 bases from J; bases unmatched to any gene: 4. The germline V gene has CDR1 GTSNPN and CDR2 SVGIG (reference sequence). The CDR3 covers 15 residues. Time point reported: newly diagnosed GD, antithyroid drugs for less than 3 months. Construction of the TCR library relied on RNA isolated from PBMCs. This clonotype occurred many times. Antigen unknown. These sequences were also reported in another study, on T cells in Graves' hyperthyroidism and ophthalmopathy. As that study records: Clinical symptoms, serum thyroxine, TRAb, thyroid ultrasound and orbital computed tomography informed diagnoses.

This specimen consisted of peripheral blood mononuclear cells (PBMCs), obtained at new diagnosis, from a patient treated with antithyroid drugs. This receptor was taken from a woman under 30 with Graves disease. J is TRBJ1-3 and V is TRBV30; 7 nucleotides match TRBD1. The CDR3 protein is CAWSVNRGTGNTIYF. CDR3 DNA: TGTGCCTGGAGTGTAAACAGGGGCACTGGAAACACCATATATTTT. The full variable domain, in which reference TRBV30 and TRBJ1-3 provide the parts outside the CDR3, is SQTIHQWPATLVQPVGSPLSLECTVEGTSNPNLYWYRQAAGRGLQLLFYSVGIGQISSEVPQNLSASRPQDRQFILSSKKLLLSDSGFYLCAWSVNRGTGNTIYFGEGSWLTVV.